This entry lists 8 T cell receptor beta chains sequenced from one sample in a study of T-cell memory formation after mild COVID-19. From the 5' RACE reads, TCRdb called clonotypes with MiXCR, one entry per CDR3 protein. The data show roughly 280,000 distinct CDR3 sequences, 8% to 10% seen once. The sample comprised PBMCs or a T cell subset sorted from them (not recorded which). These TCRs come from a man in his late teens or twenties who had mild COVID-19 (a few samples of this study predate the infection). Cell type and time point are not known.

This clonotype was found a few times. The rearrangement joins TRBV7-8 to TRBJ2-3; D not resolved. This CDR3 is 17 amino acids long. Germline-derived CDR1 and CDR2 are SGHVS and FQNEAQ. Trimming removed 1 base from V and 4 bases from J, with 18 bases in between. For the CDR3, the DNA is TGTGCCAGCAGCTTAGAGGGTCTGGCGGCTAGTGCAGATACGCAGTATTTT. Amino acid sequence: CASSLEGLAASADTQYF.

This chain joins TRBV27 and TRBJ2-7; D call uncertain. The V gene's germline CDR1 is MNHEY and CDR2 SMNVEV (reference sequence). Trimming shortened V by 5 bases and J by 9 bases, and 20 bases separated the two germline ends. This CDR3 is 14 amino acids long. CDR3 protein: CASSPLVGRSWQYF. Written as DNA, the CDR3 is TGTGCCAGCAGTCCCCTAGTGGGAAGGAGTTGGCAGTACTTC.

This clonotype was observed a few times. The chain combines TRBV7-2 with TRBJ2-3, with 7 bases fitting TRBD2. The V and J ends lost 5 bases and 2 bases, in that order; junction bases with no gene match: 4. Germline values: CDR1 SGHTA, CDR2 FQGNSA. The CDR3 runs to 14 residues. In DNA form, the CDR3 reads TGTGCCAGCAGCCGAGCGGGGCCCACAGATACGCAGTATTTT. Its translation is CASSRAGPTDTQYF. The variable domain in full, with the rest retrieved from reference TRBV7-2 and TRBJ2-3, is GAGVSQSPSNKVTEKGKDVELRCDPISGHTALYWYRQSLGQGLEFLIYFQGNSAPDKSGLPSDRFSAERTGGSVSTLTIQRTQQEDSAVYLCASSRAGPTDTQYFGPGTRLTVL.

The V and J genes are TRBV6-5 and TRBJ2-3; TRBD1 might be the D (6 bases). The CDR3 loop spans 16 amino acids. V was cut by 6 bases and J by 6 bases, with 22 bases left in between. Germline lookup yields CDR1 MNHEY and CDR2 SVGAGI. CDR3 amino acids: CASSRTGIGLGDTQYF. CDR3 DNA sequence: TGTGCCAGCAGCAGAACAGGGATTGGATTAGGCGATACGCAGTATTTT.

This clonotype was observed many times. The chain combines TRBV10-3 with TRBJ2-5; no clear D. The CDR3 loop spans 14 amino acids. CDR1 and CDR2 from the germline V gene are ENHRY and SYGVKD. The V end was cut by 0 bases, the J end by 2 bases, with 7 bases between. For the CDR3, the DNA is TGTGCCATCAGTGAGTCGCTGGGGCAAGAGACCCAGTACTTC. Translated, it gives CAISESLGQETQYF.

The genes are TRBV5-1 and TRBJ1-3; 9 positions match TRBD1. Trimming removed 4 bases from V and 4 bases from J; junction bases left unmatched: 6. The CDR3 runs 15 residues. Germline V gene sequence: CDR1 SGHRS, CDR2 YFSETQ. In DNA, the CDR3 is TGCGCCAGCAGCCCCGGGACAGGGAGCGGAAACACCATATATTTT. It is translated as CASSPGTGSGNTIYF.

In this sample, this clonotype turned up a few times. V usage is TRBV29-1 and J usage is TRBJ2-3; D may correspond to TRBD1 or TRBD2 (5 bases each). The germline V gene encodes CDR1 SQVTM and CDR2 ANQGSEA. Trimming removed 6 bases at V and 2 bases at J, with 9 bases between. This CDR3 is 12 amino acids long. The CDR3: CSVGVYTDTQYF. As DNA, the CDR3 is TGCAGCGTGGGGGTCTACACAGATACGCAGTATTTT.

This clonotype was observed a handful of times. The chain recombines TRBV7-8 with TRBJ1-5, with TRBD1 matching 7 bases. The V gene's germline CDR1 is SGHVS and CDR2 FQNEAQ. Losses at the gene ends were 1 base for V and 6 bases for J; bases not matched to a gene: 6. The CDR3 length is 15 residues. CDR3 DNA: TGTGCCAGCAGCTTAGTGTTCCAGGGGGGTCAGCCCCAGCATTTT. The encoded protein is CASSLVFQGGQPQHF.